The 30 T cell receptor beta chains below were found in one sample sequenced in a study of blood T cells in healthy people across ages. With a J-beta primer mix and a sample-barcoded 5' primer, a second PCR ran about 7 to 12 cycles. TCRdb passed the 5' RACE reads through MiXCR, listing each CDR3 protein once. The table shows about 800,000 distinct CDR3 sequences, with roughly 50% occurring only once. What was sequenced was blood. These receptor sequences come from a man aged 25-45 years in good health.

The chain is built from TRBV5-1 and TRBJ2-7; 10 bases are a match to TRBD1. The germline V gene encodes CDR1 SGHRS and CDR2 YFSETQ. Losses at the gene ends were 4 bases for V and 5 bases for J; bases not matched to a gene: 6. This CDR3 is 14 amino acids long. The CDR3 DNA follows: TGCGCCAGCAGCCAGGGGACAGGGGCCGACGAGCAGTACTTC. It yields the protein CASSQGTGADEQYF.

The table lists this clonotype with a count of one. The chain employs TRBV20-1 and TRBJ2-7; D call uncertain. The germline V gene encodes CDR1 DFQATT and CDR2 SNEGSKA (reference sequence). V lost 0 bases and J 4 bases, leaving 13 bases between the germline ends. This CDR3 is 14 amino acids long. CDR3 residues: CSARDPNVGYEQYF. In nucleotides, the CDR3 is TGCAGTGCTAGAGATCCGAATGTCGGGTACGAGCAGTACTTC.

This chain uses TRBV12-3 or TRBV12-4 with TRBJ2-1; TRBD2 matches at 10 bases. Trimming at V came to 6 bases and at J to 6 bases, leaving 8 bases not matched to a gene. The CDR3 spans 15 residues. CDR3 in amino acids: CASRGTSGAFNEQFF. In DNA form, the CDR3 reads TGTGCCAGCAGGGGCACTAGCGGGGCGTTCAATGAGCAGTTCTTC.

The rearrangement uses TRBV11-2 and TRBJ2-3; D might be TRBD2 (6 bases). The CDR3 loop spans 16 amino acids. Germline CDR1 is SGHAT and CDR2 is FQNNGV. With 4 bases removed from V and 5 bases from J, the gap between germline ends came to 19 bases. The CDR3 is CASSWRGRIVEDTQYF. CDR3 nucleotide sequence: TGTGCCAGCAGCTGGAGGGGCCGTATCGTTGAAGATACGCAGTATTTT. The full variable domain, in which reference TRBV11-2 and TRBJ2-3 provide the parts outside the CDR3, is EAGVAQSPRYKIIEKRQSVAFWCNPISGHATLYWYQQILGQGPKLLIQFQNNGVVDDSQLPKDRFSAERLKGVDSTLKIQPAKLEDSAVYLCASSWRGRIVEDTQYFGPGTRLTVL.

The CDR3 DNA is TGTGCCAGCAGCCAAATGTCCGCAACTAATGAAAAACTGTTTTTT. Protein sequence: CASSQMSATNEKLFF. The chain combines TRBV3-1 with TRBJ1-4; D is uncertain. The CDR3 contains 15 residues. Germline V gives CDR1 LGHDT, CDR2 YNNKEL (reference sequence). V gave up 2 bases and J gave up 0 bases, with 7 bases separating them. Complete variable domain (other parts from reference TRBV3-1 and TRBJ1-4): DTAVSQTPKYLVTQMGNDKSIKCEQNLGHDTMYWYKQDSKKFLKIMFSYNNKELIINETVPNRFSPKSPDKAHLNLHINSLELGDSAVYFCASSQMSATNEKLFFGSGTQLSVL.

This clonotype was observed a single time. J is TRBJ2-3 and V is TRBV27; 7 positions match TRBD2. The CDR3 sequence is 15 residues long. In germline, CDR1 is MNHEY, CDR2 SMNVEV (reference sequence). Trimming cost V 3 bases and J 6 bases; bases outside gene matches: 9. In nucleotides, the CDR3 is TGTGCCAGCAGTTTTTGGCGGGAGACTTTCGATACGCAGTATTTT. Translating it yields CASSFWRETFDTQYF.

The chain is built from TRBV27 and TRBJ2-3; possibly TRBD2 for D (5 bases). Germline CDR1 is MNHEY and CDR2 is SMNVEV (reference sequence). The CDR3 covers 13 residues. V dropped 5 bases and J dropped 6 bases, with 12 bases sitting between them. In nucleotides, the CDR3 is TGTGCCAGCAGTAAGGGAGTGGCGGATACGCAGTATTTT. The encoded protein is CASSKGVADTQYF.

A note on this clonotype: Possible read error: a much larger clone is one base away. The V and J genes are TRBV4-2 and TRBJ2-7; D is possibly TRBD2 (6 bases). Germline lookup yields CDR1 LGHNA and CDR2 YNFKEQ. This CDR3 is built from 13 residues. V was clipped by 8 bases and J by 5 bases, with 16 bases between them. Here the CDR3 reads CASGATSRDEQYF. The CDR3 DNA sequence: TGTGCCAGCGGGGCGACTAGTCGGGACGAGCAGTACTTC.

This clonotype has more than one count but fewer than ten. The chain recombines TRBV6-6 with TRBJ1-1, with TRBD1 matching over 7 bases. V trimming: 2 bases; J trimming: 12 bases; junction bases outside the gene matches: 18. The germline CDR1 and CDR2 sequences are MNHNY and SVGAGI (reference sequence). The CDR3 contains 16 residues. As DNA, the CDR3 is TGTGCCAGCAGTTACGGAAAACAGGGGCCAAGCGAGGGATCTTTCTTT. Amino acids: CASSYGKQGPSEGSFF.

CDR3 DNA: TGCGCCAGCAGCCAAGAGCCGGGACAGGGGGCAGTCGAGCAGTACTTC. Amino acid sequence: CASSQEPGQGAVEQYF. V is TRBV4-1 and J is TRBJ2-4; TRBD1 matches 12 bases. The last part of the DNA fits TRBJ2-7 better; the J call may be wrong. CDR1 and CDR2 (germline): MGHRA, YSYEKL. The CDR3 is 16 residues long.

The V call is TRBV5-1, the J call TRBJ2-2, with a weak D call TRBD1 (5 bases). V was cut by 3 bases and J by 1 base, with 7 bases left in between. This CDR3 region has 14 residues. Germline CDR1 reads SGHRS; CDR2 reads YFSETQ. The CDR3 bases are TGCGCCAGCAGCTGGACACTGAACACCGGGGAGCTGTTTTTT. Translated: CASSWTLNTGELFF.

The rearrangement links TRBV20-1 to TRBJ2-2, with 9 bases aligning to TRBD2. Germline-derived CDR1 and CDR2 are DFQATT and SNEGSKA (reference sequence). V shed 1 base and J 6 bases; nucleotides not matched to a gene: 12. The CDR3 length is 17 residues. The CDR3 coding sequence is TGCAGTGCTAGAGCTCCGCTTGGCGGGAGGGCCGCCGGGGAGCTGTTTTTT. Translating it yields CSARAPLGGRAAGELFF.

The chain has TRBV7-9 and TRBJ1-2; possibly TRBD1 for D (6 bases). The CDR3 sequence is 14 residues long. From germline, CDR1 is SEHNR and CDR2 FQNEAQ (reference sequence). V was trimmed by 2 bases and J by 4 bases, leaving 11 bases between them. CDR3 sequence: CASSLTGTTYGYTF. CDR3 nucleotide sequence: TGTGCCAGCAGCTTAACCGGGACAACCTATGGCTACACCTTC. Together with reference TRBV7-9 and TRBJ1-2, the CDR3 gives the full variable domain: DTGVSQNPRHKITKRGQNVTFRCDPISEHNRLYWYRQTLGQGPEFLTYFQNEAQLEKSRLLSDRFSAERPKGSFSTLEIQRTEQGDSAMYLCASSLTGTTYGYTFGSGTRLTVV.

The genes are TRBV20-1 and TRBJ2-5; 9 bases line up with TRBD1. J gave up 11 bases and V 3 bases, and 10 bases lay outside the gene matches. Looked up from germline, CDR1 is DFQATT and CDR2 is SNEGSKA (reference sequence). This CDR3 is built from 13 residues. In nucleotides, the CDR3 is TGCAGTGCTAGCTCGGGACAGGGTGACAAGCAGTACTTC. Residues: CSASSGQGDKQYF.

The chain recombines TRBV6-2 or TRBV6-3 with TRBJ2-1, with 7 bases identical to TRBD1. V lost 5 bases, J lost 5 bases, and 9 bases stayed unmatched. The germline CDR1 and CDR2 sequences are MNHEY and SVGEGT. The CDR3 has 15 amino acids. CDR3 DNA: TGTGCCAGCAGTAAACAGGGGTGGGACAACAATGAGCAGTTCTTC. Translation gives CASSKQGWDNNEQFF.

CDR3 sequence reads: CASSLMGGYGYTF. In nucleotides, the CDR3 is TGTGCCAGCAGCTTAATGGGGGGCTATGGCTACACCTTC. The chain employs TRBV7-9 and TRBJ1-2, with D possibly being TRBD1 (5 bases). CDR3 size: 13 residues. The V gene's germline CDR1 is SEHNR and CDR2 FQNEAQ (reference sequence). The V end lost 2 bases, the J end lost 4 bases, and 8 bases lay between the germline ends.

This clonotype was counted a few times. V usage is TRBV29-1 and J usage is TRBJ2-5; 9 bases map to TRBD1. Per germline, CDR1 SQVTM and CDR2 ANQGSEA. This CDR3 spans 16 amino acids. The V gene end was trimmed by 0 bases and the J gene end by 5 bases; junction bases not matched to a gene: 10. The CDR3 region is CSVEEKLTGGWETQYF. CDR3 coding DNA: TGCAGCGTTGAAGAAAAGCTTACAGGGGGCTGGGAGACCCAGTACTTC.

This clonotype was seen a few times. The chain recombines TRBV3-1 with TRBJ1-2; no definite D call. V lost 0 bases and J lost 4, with 3 bases in between. Germline lookup yields CDR1 LGHDT and CDR2 YNNKEL (reference sequence). CDR3 length: 12 residues. The chain's CDR3 is CASSQDTYGYTF. In DNA form, the CDR3 reads TGTGCCAGCAGCCAAGATACCTATGGCTACACCTTC.

This clonotype was seen a few times. The chain uses TRBV7-4 and TRBJ1-2; D remains unclear. CDR1 is SGHVT and CDR2 is SQSDAQ in the germline V gene. V lost 2 bases and J 8 bases, leaving 21 bases between the germline ends. This CDR3 has 16 residues. This chain's CDR3 is CASSLHRLGSLMGYTF. The CDR3 DNA reads TGTGCCAGCAGCTTACACCGGCTGGGTTCACTCATGGGCTACACCTTC.

In this sample, this clonotype turned up once. The chain employs TRBV12-3 or TRBV12-4 and TRBJ2-1, with 8 bases identical to TRBD2. With V trimmed by 3 bases and J by 7 bases, 14 bases remained unmatched. The CDR3 runs to 17 residues. This CDR3 is CASSFKSGLAWMNEQFF. The DNA for the CDR3 is TGTGCCAGCAGTTTCAAGTCCGGACTAGCCTGGATGAATGAGCAGTTCTTC.

The chain uses TRBV20-1 and TRBJ2-3; 10 bases fit TRBD1. The V segment lost 6 bases and the J segment 5 bases; nucleotides outside the gene matches: 14. Germline V gene lookup returns CDR1 DFQATT and CDR2 SNEGSKA (reference sequence). The CDR3 covers 16 residues. The CDR3 region has the DNA TGCAGTGCCGTAAACCGGGACAGGGGTTCGGGAGATACGCAGTATTTT. It is translated as CSAVNRDRGSGDTQYF.

This clonotype has more than one count but fewer than ten. The chain joins TRBV12-3 or TRBV12-4 to TRBJ2-7; 7 positions agree with TRBD2. V shed 5 bases and J 5 bases; nucleotides not matched to a gene: 9. The CDR3 runs to 14 residues. CDR3 in amino acids: CASSPRGGRHEQYF. CDR3 nucleotides: TGTGCCAGCAGTCCTAGGGGCGGGAGACACGAGCAGTACTTC.

DNA for the CDR3: TGTGCCAGCAGTCGAGCTAGAGTGGCCACTGAAGCTTTCTTT. Its translation: CASSRARVATEAFF. V and J are TRBV6-5 and TRBJ1-1; the D is unclear. V lost 5 bases and J lost 4, with 14 bases in between. The CDR3 sequence is 14 residues long. Germline CDR1 is MNHEY and CDR2 is SVGAGI.

The rearrangement joins TRBV4-3 to TRBJ1-2; 9 bases map to TRBD1. The V and J ends lost 4 bases and 8 bases, in that order; junction bases with no gene match: 17. CDR1 is LGHNA and CDR2 is YSLEER in the germline V gene. This CDR3 has 17 amino acids. The CDR3 reads CASSPGRMGRQGGGYTF. The CDR3 DNA follows: TGCGCCAGCAGCCCAGGGCGGATGGGGCGACAGGGGGGCGGCTACACCTTC.

J is TRBJ1-2 and V is TRBV19; 9 positions match TRBD1. CDR1 and CDR2 (germline): LNHDA, SQIVND (reference sequence). The junction had 3 bases not matched to a gene; V was cut back by 4 bases and J by 3 bases. The CDR3 covers 14 residues. The CDR3 is CASSTRQGDYGYTF. The CDR3 DNA is TGTGCCAGTAGTACCAGACAGGGGGACTATGGCTACACCTTC.

There are a few counts of this clonotype. This chain connects TRBV20-1 to TRBJ2-5; possible D gene TRBD2, 6 bases. Germline V CDR1 and CDR2: DFQATT, SNEGSKA (reference sequence). V lost 4 bases and J lost 4, with 13 bases in between. The length of the CDR3 is 13 residues. The DNA of the CDR3 is TGCAGTGCTATTGGTGGCGGGGCAGAGACCCAGTACTTC. Translating it yields CSAIGGGAETQYF.

CDR3 in DNA: TGTGCCAGCACCCAGACAGGGGGCGTTGAAAAACTGTTTTTT. Protein sequence: CASTQTGGVEKLFF. The genes are TRBV12-3 or TRBV12-4 and TRBJ1-4; 10 bases are a match to TRBD1. V lost 7 bases, J lost 7 bases, and 6 bases stayed unmatched. CDR3 length equals 14 residues.

This clonotype was observed a single time. The chain is built from TRBV9 and TRBJ2-5; D perhaps matches TRBD2 (7 bases). The DNA end is more similar to TRBJ2-7, so the J call may be wrong. Per germline, CDR1 SGDLS and CDR2 YYNGEE. This CDR3 has 16 residues. The CDR3 nucleotides are TGTGCCAGCAGCGTAGGTCCCGGGGGGCAGGGCTACGAGCAGTACTTC. The encoded protein is CASSVGPGGQGYEQYF.

The chain employs TRBV12-3 or TRBV12-4 and TRBJ1-2; D is possibly TRBD1 (5 bases). The V and J ends lost 5 bases and 4 bases respectively, with 20 bases between them. This CDR3 is 16 amino acids long. The CDR3 DNA is TGTGCCAGCAGTCCCTTGCCCGGGTGGGGGAGCTATGGCTACACCTTC. The encoded protein is CASSPLPGWGSYGYTF.

This clonotype has only a few counts. CDR3 bases: TGTGCCAGCAGCTTAGTAAGGGGACAAGAGGGTTATGGCTACACCTTC. It encodes CASSLVRGQEGYGYTF. This sequence joins TRBV7-2 and TRBJ1-2, with a weak D call TRBD1 (6 bases). This CDR3 is built from 16 residues. CDR1 and CDR2 (germline): SGHTA, FQGNSA. V lost 1 base and J 5 bases, leaving 17 bases between the germline ends.